This TCR beta chain emerged from a study of glioma-infiltrating T cells. General study findings and limits: Non-neoplastic patients had below-expected tissue-blood divergence, while all gliomas exceeded expectation.

With regard to this clonotype: Its antigen remains unidentified. A read error may produce the germline difference seen at one junction end.

TCR alpha and beta CDR3 regions were amplified from RNA using iRepertoire nested multiplex PCR. TCRdb used MiXCR to reprocess the multiplex PCR reads, holding one entry per CDR3 protein. The table records approximately 11,000 distinct CDR3 sequences, about a quarter of them present only once. This CDR3 has 16 residues. The chain links TRBV12-3 or TRBV12-4 to TRBJ2-3; 8 bases line up with TRBD2. This TCR came from a human donor with low-grade glioma or glioblastoma, undergoing nonglioma brain surgery, or in good health (not recorded which). Source material: glioma tissue, nonneoplastic brain tissue, or PBMCs (not recorded which). The CDR3 DNA reads as TGTGCCAGCAGTCCCCACCTCAGCGGGAGTACAGATGCGCAGTATTTT. As protein: CASSPHLSGSTDAQYF.